This section outlines one TCR beta chain sequence together with its context. Preparation of the TCRbeta library used unique molecular identifiers. MiXCR was run by TCRdb on the PCR reads, yielding one entry per CDR3 protein. The sample yields around 960,000 distinct CDR3 sequences, about 29% seen once. The data are from a study of T-cell reconstitution after alpha-beta-depleted transplantation in children. This receptor was identified in a boy younger than two who had a stem cell transplant for SCID, so the T cells may come from the graft donor. The sample consisted of PBMCs, mostly from graft donor cells, taken 360 days after TCRalphabeta/CD19-depleted stem cell transplant.

The CDR3 DNA is TGCAGTGCTAGAGGGACAGCTGGACAAGAGACCCAGTACTTC. Amino acid sequence: CSARGTAGQETQYF. The V call is TRBV20-1, the J call TRBJ2-5; D perhaps matches TRBD1 (6 bases). The CDR3 spans 14 residues. Looked up from germline, CDR1 is DFQATT and CDR2 is SNEGSKA (reference sequence). Trimming left V 1 base short and J 2 bases short, with 11 bases between.